These T cell receptor beta chains were read from a single sample in a study of T cell responses to AZD1222 COVID-19 vaccine. Here immunoSEQ multiplex PCR was the method, and the copy in TCRdb shows in-frame clones only, minus some. The sample shows 140,000 or so clones, 80% to 95% of them seen only once. The specimen was peripheral blood, collected on day 0 of AZD1222 vaccination. The receptors come from an adult in good health. Each CDR3 is given with its conserved first and last residue. A D gene is named only where the DNA matches it firmly. Not every row has a clone size; where given, it reads once, few, many or a size class.

d_gene: NA; j_gene: TRBJ2-1; abundance: NA; len: 11; v_gene: TRBV3-1/TRBV3-2; CDR3aa: CASSLDRLQFF; CDR3nt: TGTGCCAGCAGCCTCGACAGGCTCCAGTTCTTC
d_gene: TRBD2; j_gene: TRBJ2-5; abundance: NA; len: 15; v_gene: TRBV27; CDR3aa: CASSQGGLKWETQYF; CDR3nt: TGTGCCAGCAGCCAGGGAGGGCTGAAGTGGGAGACCCAGTACTTC
d_gene: TRBD2; j_gene: TRBJ2-3; abundance: NA; len: 17; v_gene: TRBV24-1; CDR3aa: CATSDSTGTSRSDTQYF; CDR3nt: TGTGCCACCAGTGACTCCACCGGGACTAGTAGGTCAGATACGCAGTATTTT
d_gene: TRBD2; j_gene: TRBJ2-2; abundance: NA; len: 14; v_gene: TRBV6-4; CDR3aa: CASSAGLATGELFF; CDR3nt: TGTGCCAGCAGTGCGGGACTAGCCACCGGGGAGCTGTTTTTT
d_gene: TRBD1; j_gene: TRBJ1-1; abundance: NA; len: 13; v_gene: TRBV29-1; CDR3aa: CSVMTGGATEAFF; CDR3nt: TGCAGCGTGATGACAGGGGGGGCCACTGAAGCTTTCTTT
d_gene: NA; j_gene: TRBJ2-5; abundance: NA; len: 13; v_gene: TRBV19; CDR3aa: CASRPWGQETQYF; CDR3nt: TGTGCCAGTAGGCCCTGGGGGCAAGAGACCCAGTACTTC
d_gene: NA; j_gene: TRBJ2-1; abundance: NA; len: 12; v_gene: TRBV14; CDR3aa: CASSRGGNEQFF; CDR3nt: TGTGCCAGCAGCCGGGGCGGGAATGAGCAGTTCTTC
d_gene: TRBD1; j_gene: TRBJ1-5; abundance: NA; len: 17; v_gene: TRBV5-6; CDR3aa: CASSRRGGTGGNQPQHF; CDR3nt: TGTGCCAGCAGCCGGCGGGGAGGGACAGGTGGCAATCAGCCCCAGCATTTT
d_gene: NA; j_gene: TRBJ1-3; abundance: NA; len: 16; v_gene: TRBV4-1; CDR3aa: CASSPVPGTSGNTIYF; CDR3nt: TGCGCCAGCAGCCCAGTTCCCGGGACTTCCGGAAACACCATATATTTT
d_gene: NA; j_gene: TRBJ1-4; abundance: NA; len: 12; v_gene: TRBV7-9; CDR3aa: CASLGRDEKLFF; CDR3nt: TGTGCCAGCCTGGGGCGGGATGAAAAACTGTTTTTT
d_gene: TRBD1; j_gene: TRBJ1-5; abundance: NA; len: 13; v_gene: TRBV2; CDR3aa: CATGQGSNQPQHF; CDR3nt: TGTGCCACAGGACAGGGAAGCAATCAGCCCCAGCATTTT
d_gene: TRBD1; j_gene: TRBJ1-2; abundance: NA; len: 14; v_gene: TRBV6-1; CDR3aa: CASSEALTGVGYTF; CDR3nt: TGTGCCAGCAGTGAAGCGCTGACAGGGGTAGGCTACACCTTC
d_gene: TRBD1; j_gene: TRBJ2-7; abundance: NA; len: 15; v_gene: TRBV7-9; CDR3aa: CASSPHGQGTDEQYF; CDR3nt: TGTGCCAGCAGCCCGCACGGACAGGGGACCGACGAGCAGTACTTC
d_gene: TRBD2; j_gene: TRBJ2-3; abundance: once; len: 16; v_gene: TRBV18; CDR3aa: CASSLLPGGGADTQYF; CDR3nt: TGTGCCAGCTCACTTTTGCCCGGGGGGGGCGCCGATACGCAGTATTTT
d_gene: NA; j_gene: TRBJ2-7; abundance: once; len: 13; v_gene: TRBV15; CDR3aa: CATSRVFEGEQYF; CDR3nt: TGTGCCACCAGCAGAGTCTTTGAGGGGGAGCAGTACTTC
d_gene: TRBD1; j_gene: TRBJ1-4; abundance: few; len: 15; v_gene: TRBV15; CDR3aa: CATSRGTGGNEKLFF; CDR3nt: TGTGCCACCAGCAGAGGGACAGGGGGTAATGAAAAACTGTTTTTT
d_gene: NA; j_gene: TRBJ2-7; abundance: NA; len: 15; v_gene: TRBV15; CDR3aa: CATSRENRLPYEQYF; CDR3nt: TGTGCCACCAGCAGAGAAAATCGCCTCCCCTACGAGCAGTACTTC
d_gene: NA; j_gene: TRBJ1-2; abundance: NA; len: 15; v_gene: TRBV18; CDR3aa: CASSTPGGLNYGYTF; CDR3nt: TGTGCCAGCTCAACCCCCGGGGGGCTTAACTATGGCTACACCTTC
d_gene: TRBD2; j_gene: TRBJ2-3; abundance: NA; len: 20; v_gene: TRBV4-1; CDR3aa: CASSQVIGLAATINADTQYF; CDR3nt: TGCGCCAGCAGCCAAGTGATCGGACTAGCGGCGACAATTAATGCAGATACGCAGTATTTT
d_gene: NA; j_gene: TRBJ1-2; abundance: NA; len: 15; v_gene: TRBV9; CDR3aa: CASSVATVINYGYTF; CDR3nt: TGTGCCAGCAGCGTAGCTACCGTGATTAACTATGGCTACACCTTC
d_gene: TRBD2; j_gene: TRBJ2-1; abundance: NA; len: 18; v_gene: TRBV7-8; CDR3aa: CASSRGLAGGPSWNEQFF; CDR3nt: TGTGCCAGCAGTAGGGGACTAGCGGGAGGGCCGAGTTGGAATGAGCAGTTCTTC
d_gene: TRBD1; j_gene: TRBJ1-4; abundance: NA; len: 17; v_gene: TRBV7-9; CDR3aa: CASSLAGRRGREEKLFF; CDR3nt: TGTGCCAGCAGCTTAGCGGGCCGCAGGGGGCGAGAGGAAAAACTGTTTTTT
d_gene: TRBD1; j_gene: TRBJ1-6; abundance: NA; len: 13; v_gene: TRBV2; CDR3aa: CASRQGGNSPLHF; CDR3nt: TGTGCCAGCAGACAGGGGGGTAATTCACCCCTCCACTTT
d_gene: NA; j_gene: TRBJ2-1; abundance: NA; len: 13; v_gene: TRBV27; CDR3aa: CASSFSPYNEQFF; CDR3nt: TGTGCCAGCAGTTTTAGTCCGTACAATGAGCAGTTCTTC
d_gene: NA; j_gene: TRBJ2-7; abundance: NA; len: 12; v_gene: TRBV28; CDR3aa: CASSLYAYEQYF; CDR3nt: TGTGCCAGCAGTTTATACGCCTACGAGCAGTACTTC
d_gene: TRBD2; j_gene: TRBJ2-2; abundance: NA; len: 15; v_gene: TRBV27; CDR3aa: CASSRTSELPGELFF; CDR3nt: TGTGCCAGCAGCAGGACTAGCGAGCTCCCCGGGGAGCTGTTTTTT
d_gene: NA; j_gene: TRBJ2-2; abundance: NA; len: 15; v_gene: TRBV15; CDR3aa: CATSRPTQGTGELFF; CDR3nt: TGTGCCACCAGCAGACCAACACAAGGCACCGGGGAGCTGTTTTTT
d_gene: NA; j_gene: TRBJ2-7; abundance: NA; len: 15; v_gene: TRBV27; CDR3aa: CASSFTAGSSYEQYF; CDR3nt: TGTGCCAGCAGTTTCACGGCAGGGAGCTCCTACGAGCAGTACTTC
d_gene: NA; j_gene: TRBJ2-1; abundance: NA; len: 14; v_gene: TRBV2; CDR3aa: CASVRTYLAHEQFF; CDR3nt: TGTGCCAGCGTCCGGACCTACCTGGCGCATGAGCAGTTCTTC
d_gene: NA; j_gene: TRBJ2-1; abundance: NA; len: 13; v_gene: TRBV9; CDR3aa: CASSVTPTDEQFF; CDR3nt: TGTGCCAGCAGCGTAACCCCCACCGATGAGCAGTTCTTC
d_gene: TRBD2; j_gene: TRBJ2-5; abundance: NA; len: 14; v_gene: TRBV5-1; CDR3aa: CASSLVLAEETQYF; CDR3nt: TGCGCCAGCAGCTTGGTCCTAGCGGAAGAGACCCAGTACTTC
d_gene: TRBD1; j_gene: TRBJ1-5; abundance: once; len: 14; v_gene: TRBV2; CDR3aa: CASSEGQTHQPQHF; CDR3nt: TGTGCCAGCAGTGAGGGACAGACCCATCAGCCCCAGCATTTT
d_gene: NA; j_gene: TRBJ2-5; abundance: NA; len: 15; v_gene: TRBV9; CDR3aa: CASSVSQARGETQYF; CDR3nt: TGTGCCAGCAGCGTAAGTCAGGCTCGCGGGGAGACCCAGTACTTC
d_gene: NA; j_gene: TRBJ1-1; abundance: NA; len: 13; v_gene: TRBV19; CDR3aa: CASSIGANTEAFF; CDR3nt: TGTGCCAGTAGTATAGGCGCGAACACTGAAGCTTTCTTT
d_gene: NA; j_gene: TRBJ1-2; abundance: once; len: 13; v_gene: TRBV28; CDR3aa: CASSNQTYYGYTF; CDR3nt: TGTGCCAGCAGTAATCAGACTTACTATGGCTACACCTTC
d_gene: TRBD2; j_gene: TRBJ2-3; abundance: NA; len: 15; v_gene: TRBV10-3; CDR3aa: CAISGLAGVGDTQYF; CDR3nt: TGTGCCATCAGTGGTCTAGCGGGAGTCGGCGATACGCAGTATTTT
d_gene: NA; j_gene: TRBJ2-5; abundance: NA; len: 12; v_gene: TRBV5-1; CDR3aa: CASSPRGETQYF; CDR3nt: TGCGCCAGCAGCCCGCGAGGAGAGACCCAGTACTTC
d_gene: TRBD2; j_gene: TRBJ2-3; abundance: NA; len: 15; v_gene: TRBV5-1; CDR3aa: CASSLQREVTDTQYF; CDR3nt: TGCGCCAGCAGCTTACAGCGGGAGGTCACAGATACGCAGTATTTT
d_gene: TRBD1; j_gene: TRBJ1-2; abundance: NA; len: 16; v_gene: TRBV5-4; CDR3aa: CASRPGTGSISYGYTF; CDR3nt: TGTGCCAGCAGACCCGGGACAGGGAGCATCAGCTATGGCTACACCTTC
d_gene: TRBD1; j_gene: TRBJ1-6; abundance: NA; len: 15; v_gene: TRBV5-1; CDR3aa: CASSLSGGGNSPLHF; CDR3nt: TGCGCCAGCAGCTTGTCAGGGGGTGGTAATTCACCCCTCCACTTT
d_gene: TRBD2; j_gene: TRBJ2-1; abundance: NA; len: 14; v_gene: TRBV6-5; CDR3aa: CASSYGGGYNEQFF; CDR3nt: TGTGCCAGCAGTTACGGGGGAGGGTACAATGAGCAGTTCTTC
d_gene: TRBD1; j_gene: TRBJ2-7; abundance: NA; len: 14; v_gene: TRBV5-1; CDR3aa: CASSWGTGGDEQYF; CDR3nt: TGCGCCAGCAGCTGGGGGACAGGAGGTGACGAGCAGTACTTC
d_gene: TRBD1; j_gene: TRBJ2-7; abundance: few; len: 15; v_gene: TRBV5-4; CDR3aa: CASSLPGQAPYEQYF; CDR3nt: TGTGCCAGCAGCTTACCGGGACAGGCACCCTACGAGCAGTACTTC
d_gene: NA; j_gene: TRBJ2-1; abundance: NA; len: 15; v_gene: TRBV7-9; CDR3aa: CASSPRRETRNEQFF; CDR3nt: TGTGCCAGCAGCCCCCGTCGGGAAACTAGAAATGAGCAGTTCTTC
d_gene: NA; j_gene: TRBJ1-1; abundance: few; len: 14; v_gene: TRBV7-3; CDR3aa: CASSLTSGGTEAFF; CDR3nt: TGTGCCAGCAGCTTAACTTCGGGGGGCACTGAAGCTTTCTTT
d_gene: NA; j_gene: TRBJ2-3; abundance: NA; len: 14; v_gene: TRBV5-1; CDR3aa: CASSASGNPDTQYF; CDR3nt: TGCGCCAGCAGCGCTTCAGGGAATCCAGATACGCAGTATTTT
d_gene: NA; j_gene: TRBJ1-6; abundance: NA; len: 15; v_gene: TRBV6-1; CDR3aa: CASSEKGTYGSPLHF; CDR3nt: TGTGCCAGCAGTGAAAAGGGGACTTACGGTTCACCCCTCCACTTT
d_gene: NA; j_gene: TRBJ1-1; abundance: NA; len: 14; v_gene: TRBV7-9; CDR3aa: CASSLFSVNTEAFF; CDR3nt: TGTGCCAGCAGCTTATTCAGCGTGAACACTGAAGCTTTCTTT
d_gene: NA; j_gene: TRBJ1-3; abundance: NA; len: 15; v_gene: TRBV3-1/TRBV3-2; CDR3aa: CASSSGAGVGNTIYF; CDR3nt: TGTGCCAGCAGCTCCGGGGCAGGGGTCGGAAACACCATATATTTT
d_gene: NA; j_gene: TRBJ1-4; abundance: NA; len: 14; v_gene: TRBV10-3; CDR3aa: CAISEGPFNEKLFF; CDR3nt: TGTGCCATCAGTGAAGGACCCTTTAATGAAAAACTGTTTTTT
d_gene: NA; j_gene: TRBJ2-2; abundance: NA; len: 13; v_gene: TRBV6-2/TRBV6-3; CDR3aa: CASSGRLAGELFF; CDR3nt: TGTGCCAGCAGTGGGAGACTAGCCGGGGAGCTGTTTTTT
d_gene: TRBD1; j_gene: TRBJ1-5; abundance: NA; len: 18; v_gene: TRBV2; CDR3aa: CASGVNRGLGYSNQPQHF; CDR3nt: TGTGCCAGCGGGGTAAACAGGGGATTGGGGTATAGCAATCAGCCCCAGCATTTT
d_gene: NA; j_gene: TRBJ1-1; abundance: NA; len: 15; v_gene: TRBV18; CDR3aa: CASSPSAATDTEAFF; CDR3nt: TGTGCCAGCTCACCCTCCGCAGCCACGGACACTGAAGCTTTCTTT
d_gene: NA; j_gene: TRBJ2-5; abundance: NA; len: 15; v_gene: TRBV19; CDR3aa: CASSIWTERPETQYF; CDR3nt: TGTGCCAGTAGTATATGGACAGAAAGGCCTGAGACCCAGTACTTC
d_gene: NA; j_gene: TRBJ2-1; abundance: NA; len: 13; v_gene: TRBV5-1; CDR3aa: CASSLGYPNEQFF; CDR3nt: TGCGCCAGCAGCTTGGGGTACCCCAATGAGCAGTTCTTC